A single sample is the source of the 20 T cell receptor beta chains below, sequenced in a study of post-analysis software for immune sequencing data. Broader study findings: About 5 TRBV segments, including TRBV5-6, TRBV5-1 and TRBV20-1, were more frequent in patients than controls.

cDNA libraries of TCR beta carried unique molecular identifiers. TCRdb reanalysed the PCR reads using MiXCR and keeps one entry per CDR3 protein. The sample contains about 540,000 distinct CDR3 sequences, 30% to 40% of which appear only once. Their cognate antigens are unknown. Sample: blood. The receptors originated from a girl aged 2-17 years with multiple sclerosis.

The gene calls are TRBV5-6 and TRBJ2-7; maybe TRBD1 (5 bases). Germline assignment: CDR1 SGHDT and CDR2 YYEEEE. CDR3 length equals 15 residues. The germline V and J ends were trimmed by 5 bases and 2 bases, with 17 bases remaining between them. The CDR3 loop reads CASSYDRSGPYEQYF. CDR3 nucleotides: TGTGCCAGCAGTTATGACAGATCAGGGCCCTACGAGCAGTACTTC.

This clonotype was observed a handful of times. This sequence joins TRBV12-5 and TRBJ2-1; 7 bases agree with TRBD1. The CDR3 sequence is 15 residues long. V gave up 1 base and J gave up 8 bases; unmatched junction bases: 8. Germline lookup yields CDR1 LGHNT and CDR2 FRNRAP. The CDR3 region has the DNA TGTGCTAGTGGTTTGGCACGCGACAGGGTTTATGAGCAGTTCTTC. It codes for CASGLARDRVYEQFF.

This sequence joins TRBV7-2 and TRBJ2-7, with D possibly matching TRBD2 (6 bases). The CDR3 consists of 16 residues. V was clipped by 1 base and J by 7 bases, with 20 bases between them. Germline assignment: CDR1 SGHTA and CDR2 FQGNSA. CDR3 amino acids: CASSLVGTAAGNEQYF. Here the CDR3 DNA reads TGTGCCAGCAGCTTAGTGGGGACTGCGGCCGGGAATGAGCAGTACTTC.

V usage is TRBV6-6 and J usage is TRBJ2-7, with 11 nucleotides matching TRBD1. This CDR3 is built from 17 residues. The V gene end was trimmed by 2 bases and the J gene end by 3 bases; junction bases not matched to a gene: 9. Per the germline V gene, CDR1 is MNHNY and CDR2 is SVGAGI (reference sequence). The CDR3 is CASSYITPGQGDYEQYF. As DNA, the CDR3 is TGTGCCAGCAGTTACATCACTCCGGGACAGGGGGACTACGAGCAGTACTTC.

The genes are TRBV3-1 and TRBJ2-3, with D possibly TRBD1 on 6 matching bases. The germline V gene encodes CDR1 LGHDT and CDR2 YNNKEL (reference sequence). V shed 8 bases and J shed 0 bases, with 12 bases lying between them. The CDR3 is made up of 14 amino acids. The CDR3, as DNA: TGTGCCAGCCAGGGGTTCCCTAGCACAGATACGCAGTATTTT. This encodes CASQGFPSTDTQYF.

This clonotype was found a few times. V and J are TRBV10-3 and TRBJ2-1, with 8 bases that match TRBD1. V lost 0 bases and J lost 1; bases outside the gene matches: 8. The germline gives CDR1 ENHRY, CDR2 SYGVKD. This CDR3 has 18 residues. CDR3 sequence reads: CAISESRDRILSYNEQFF. For the CDR3, the DNA is TGTGCCATCAGTGAGTCCCGGGACAGGATTCTGTCCTACAATGAGCAGTTCTTC.

With respect to this clonotype: This may be a read error: a much more frequent sequence differs by one nucleotide. The chain is built from TRBV7-2 and TRBJ1-5; D possibly corresponds to TRBD1 (5 bases). The CDR3 has 15 residues. Germline V gives CDR1 SGHTA, CDR2 FQGNSA. Trimming stripped 2 bases from V and 6 bases from J, with 14 bases between. Here the CDR3 DNA reads TGTGCCAGCAGCTTAACATGGCAGGGCAGTCAGCCCCAGCATTTT. This codes for CASSLTWQGSQPQHF.

The gene calls are TRBV12-3 or TRBV12-4 and TRBJ2-2; D call uncertain. The germline V and J ends were trimmed by 5 bases and 3 bases, with 13 bases remaining between them. The CDR3 sequence is 15 residues long. CDR3 coding DNA: TGTGCCAGCAGTCCCCCCCAGCCCTACACCGGGGAGCTGTTTTTT. This sequence encodes CASSPPQPYTGELFF.

V gene TRBV9 combines with J gene TRBJ2-1; 8 nucleotides line up with TRBD2. The CDR3 is 14 amino acids. After removal of 0 bases from V and 8 bases from J, the junction contained 4 bases not matched to a gene. Looked up from germline, CDR1 is SGDLS and CDR2 is YYNGEE. In nucleotides, the CDR3 is TGTGCCAGCAGCGTAGGGGCGGGGGGCGATGAGCAGTTCTTC. Its translation is CASSVGAGGDEQFF.

The chain joins TRBV5-1 to TRBJ1-1; unclear D gene. The CDR3 sequence is 15 residues long. Germline V CDR1 and CDR2: SGHRS, YFSETQ. V gave up 0 bases and J gave up 1 base, with 10 bases separating them. Here the CDR3 DNA reads TGCGCCAGCAGCTTGGAAGGTGGACCGAACACTGAAGCTTTCTTT. Amino acid sequence: CASSLEGGPNTEAFF.

The chain combines TRBV5-1 with TRBJ1-3, with a tentative D call TRBD1 (6 bases). Trimming removed 6 bases at V and 3 bases at J, with 13 bases between. Germline-derived CDR1 and CDR2 are SGHRS and YFSETQ. There are 14 residues in the CDR3. The CDR3 bases are TGCGCCAGCACCCCCGGGGGCCGTGGAAACACCATATATTTT. This gives the protein CASTPGGRGNTIYF.

The chain employs TRBV6-7 and TRBJ2-7; perhaps TRBD2 as D (5 bases). TRBV6-7 belongs to the ORF category, with a function that is uncertain. V was clipped by 6 bases and J by 5 bases, with 8 bases between them. This CDR3 spans 11 amino acids. The CDR3 sequence is CASRRRDEQYF. DNA of the CDR3: TGTGCCAGCAGGCGGCGGGACGAGCAGTACTTC.

In DNA, the CDR3 is TGTGCCAGCAGTTCCACAGGGTTTCGTGACCAGTACTTC. As protein: CASSSTGFRDQYF. The V gene is TRBV28, the J gene TRBJ2-5, with TRBD1 as a possible D gene (6 bases). The CDR3 runs to 13 residues. The V end lost 4 bases, the J end lost 10 bases, and 16 bases lay between the germline ends. CDR1 and CDR2 (germline): MDHEN, SYDVKM.

The chain recombines TRBV6-6 with TRBJ2-5; tentatively, D is TRBD2 (5 bases). Trimming took off 8 bases at V and 7 bases at J, with 17 bases between the two ends. The length of the CDR3 is 13 residues. Per the germline V gene, CDR1 is MNHNY and CDR2 is SVGAGI (reference sequence). The CDR3, as DNA: TGTGCCAGCCAAAAACTAGTTCCAGGGACCCAGTACTTC. This encodes CASQKLVPGTQYF.

J is TRBJ1-1 and V is TRBV9; 7 positions agree with TRBD1. CDR3 length: 15 amino acids. Germline CDR1 is SGDLS and CDR2 is YYNGEE. V dropped 3 bases and J dropped 3; count of bases not matched to a gene: 8. CDR3 sequence (DNA): TGTGCCAGCAGCGCTTTGACAGGGAGCGACACTGAAGCTTTCTTT. It codes for CASSALTGSDTEAFF.

The chain couples TRBV5-6 to TRBJ1-2; 9 nucleotides agree with TRBD1. This CDR3 comprises 15 residues. The V and J ends lost 5 bases and 0 bases, in that order; junction bases with no gene match: 5. CDR1 is SGHDT, CDR2 YYEEEE, per germline. In nucleotides, the CDR3 is TGTGCCAGCAGACAGGGGGCTGCCGCTAACTATGGCTACACCTTC. Protein: CASRQGAAANYGYTF. The whole variable domain, remainder taken from reference TRBV5-6 and TRBJ1-2, is DAGVTQSPTHLIKTRGQQVTLRCSPKSGHDTVSWYQQALGQGPQFIFQYYEEEERQRGNFPDRFSGHQFPNYSSELNVNALLLGDSALYLCASRQGAAANYGYTFGSGTRLTVV.

This clonotype was recorded only once. The chain uses TRBV30 and TRBJ2-7; D perhaps matches TRBD2 (6 bases). V lost 5 bases and J lost 3, with 14 bases in between. The CDR3 is 13 residues long. Germline V gene data show CDR1 as GTSNPN and CDR2 as SVGIG (reference sequence). CDR3 nucleotide sequence: TGTGCCTGGGGGAGGAGGGCACTCTACGAGCAGTACTTC. This encodes CAWGRRALYEQYF.

This clonotype was detected a few times. The chain employs TRBV28 and TRBJ2-5, with a tentative D call TRBD2 (5 bases). CDR3 size: 15 residues. Trimming pared 6 bases from V and 1 base from J, leaving 15 bases between. The germline V gene encodes CDR1 MDHEN and CDR2 SYDVKM. Here the CDR3 reads CASSRDSGIQETQYF. In DNA form, the CDR3 reads TGTGCCAGCAGCCGCGACTCCGGGATCCAAGAGACCCAGTACTTC. The whole variable domain, filled in from reference TRBV28 and TRBJ2-5, reads DVKVTQSSRYLVKRTGEKVFLECVQDMDHENMFWYRQDPGLGLRLIYFSYDVKMKEKGDIPEGYSVSREKKERFSLILESASTNQTSMYLCASSRDSGIQETQYFGPGTRLLVL.

The table lists this clonotype with a few counts. The chain combines TRBV20-1 with TRBJ2-1; 7 nucleotides match TRBD2. Germline assignment: CDR1 DFQATT and CDR2 SNEGSKA (reference sequence). The length of the CDR3 is 13 residues. The J segment lost 9 bases and the V segment lost 3 bases, leaving 8 bases of the junction unmatched. CDR3 amino acids: CSASERLAVEQFF. For the CDR3, the DNA is TGCAGTGCTAGCGAGCGACTAGCAGTTGAGCAGTTCTTC.

The gene calls are TRBV5-1 and TRBJ2-4; either TRBD1 or TRBD2 may fit D (6 bases each). V was clipped by 3 bases and J by 5 bases, with 18 bases between them. The CDR3 has 16 residues. The germline CDR1 and CDR2 sequences are SGHRS and YFSETQ. CDR3 sequence (DNA): TGCGCCAGCAGCTACCGGGGGCAAGCGGGTGAAAACATTCAGTACTTC. Its protein product is CASSYRGQAGENIQYF.